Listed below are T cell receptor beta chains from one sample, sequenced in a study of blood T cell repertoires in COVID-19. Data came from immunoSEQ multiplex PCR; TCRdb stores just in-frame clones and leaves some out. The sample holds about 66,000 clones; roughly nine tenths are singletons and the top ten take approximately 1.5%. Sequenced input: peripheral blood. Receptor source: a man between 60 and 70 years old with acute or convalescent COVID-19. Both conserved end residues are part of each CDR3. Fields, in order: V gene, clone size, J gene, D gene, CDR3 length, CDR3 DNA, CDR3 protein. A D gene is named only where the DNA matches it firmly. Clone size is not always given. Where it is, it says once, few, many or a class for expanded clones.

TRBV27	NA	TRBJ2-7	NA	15	TGTGCCAGCAGTTTATCTCCCAGGGCCGCCTACGAGCAGTACTTC	CASSLSPRAAYEQYF
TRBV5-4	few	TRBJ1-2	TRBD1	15	TGTGCCAGCAGCACGCAGACAGGGAAGGACTATGGCTACACCTTC	CASSTQTGKDYGYTF
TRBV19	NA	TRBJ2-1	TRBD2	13	TGTGCCACCCGGGGAGGGTTGGGCGATGAGCAGTTCTTC	CATRGGLGDEQFF
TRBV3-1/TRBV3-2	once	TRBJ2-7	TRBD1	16	TGTGCCAGCAGCCTTTACTCCGGGACAGGGGCTTACGAGCAGTACTTC	CASSLYSGTGAYEQYF
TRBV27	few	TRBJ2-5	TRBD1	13	TGTGCCAGCCAGACAGGGATCAAAGAGACCCAGTACTTC	CASQTGIKETQYF
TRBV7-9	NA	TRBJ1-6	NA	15	TGTGCCAGCAGCCCTAAGGGGATGGGTAATTCACCCCTCCACTTT	CASSPKGMGNSPLHF
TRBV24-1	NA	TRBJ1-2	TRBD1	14	TGTGCCACCAGTGACCCCGGACAGGCCAATGGCTACACCTTC	CATSDPGQANGYTF
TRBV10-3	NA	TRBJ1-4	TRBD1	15	TGTGCCATCAGTAAAACAGGGGGCGAGGACGAAAAACTGTTTTTT	CAISKTGGEDEKLFF
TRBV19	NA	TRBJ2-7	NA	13	TGTGCCAGTAACATCGGAGGGGCCAACGAGCAGTACTTC	CASNIGGANEQYF
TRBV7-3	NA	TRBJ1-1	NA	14	TGTGCCAGCAGCGCCTATGGGGGGAGGGCTGAAGCTTTCTTT	CASSAYGGRAEAFF
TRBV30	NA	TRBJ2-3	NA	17	TGTGCCTGGAGTGTCAGCGTGTTGCGGCAGGAGGGAGATACGCAGTATTTT	CAWSVSVLRQEGDTQYF
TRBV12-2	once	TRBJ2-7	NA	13	TGTGCAAGTCGCGCTAGGTGCTACTACGAGCAGTACTTC	CASRARCYYEQYF
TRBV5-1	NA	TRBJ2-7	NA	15	TGCGCCAGCACCCGCGGGGTATCTAACTCCTACGAGCAGTACTTC	CASTRGVSNSYEQYF
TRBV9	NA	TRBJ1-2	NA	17	TGTGCCAGCAGCGCCGTTCCGCCCGGGGGGACTAACTATGGCTACACCTTC	CASSAVPPGGTNYGYTF
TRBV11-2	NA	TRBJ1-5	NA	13	TGTGCCAGCAGCTTAGATCGGGGTCAGCCCCAGCATTTT	CASSLDRGQPQHF
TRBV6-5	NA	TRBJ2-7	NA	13	TGTGCCAGCGGTTTCCGGGGCTCCTACGAGCAGTACTTC	CASGFRGSYEQYF